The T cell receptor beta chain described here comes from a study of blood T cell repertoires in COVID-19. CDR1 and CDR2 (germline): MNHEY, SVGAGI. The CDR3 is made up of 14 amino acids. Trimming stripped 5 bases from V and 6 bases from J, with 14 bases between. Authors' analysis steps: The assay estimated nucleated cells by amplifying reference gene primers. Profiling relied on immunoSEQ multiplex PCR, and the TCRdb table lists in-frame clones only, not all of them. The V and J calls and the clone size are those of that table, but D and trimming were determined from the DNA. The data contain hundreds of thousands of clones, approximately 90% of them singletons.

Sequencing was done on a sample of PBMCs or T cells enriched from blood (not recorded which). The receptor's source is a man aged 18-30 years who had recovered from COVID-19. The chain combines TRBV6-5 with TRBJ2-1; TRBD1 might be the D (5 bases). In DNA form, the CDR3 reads TGTGCCAGCAGTAAATCGACAGAACTCAATGAGCAGTTCTTC. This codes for CASSKSTELNEQFF.